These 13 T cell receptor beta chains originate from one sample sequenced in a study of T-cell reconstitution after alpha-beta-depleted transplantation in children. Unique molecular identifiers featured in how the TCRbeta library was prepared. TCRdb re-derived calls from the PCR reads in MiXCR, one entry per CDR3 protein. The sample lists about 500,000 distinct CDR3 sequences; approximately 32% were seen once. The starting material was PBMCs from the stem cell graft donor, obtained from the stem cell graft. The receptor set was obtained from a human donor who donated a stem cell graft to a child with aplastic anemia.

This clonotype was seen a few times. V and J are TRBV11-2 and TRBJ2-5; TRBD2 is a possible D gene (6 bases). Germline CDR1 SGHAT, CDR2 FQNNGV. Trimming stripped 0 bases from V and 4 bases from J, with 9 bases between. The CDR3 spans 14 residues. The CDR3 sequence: CASSLETSRETQYF. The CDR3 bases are TGTGCCAGCAGCTTAGAAACTAGCCGAGAGACCCAGTACTTC.

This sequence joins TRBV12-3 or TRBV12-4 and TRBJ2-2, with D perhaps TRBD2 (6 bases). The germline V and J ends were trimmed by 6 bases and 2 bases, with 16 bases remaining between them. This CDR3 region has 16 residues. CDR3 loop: CASRGLRGTNTGELFF. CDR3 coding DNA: TGTGCCAGCAGGGGGCTGCGGGGAACCAACACCGGGGAGCTGTTTTTT.

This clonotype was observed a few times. CDR3 region: CASSQLSITDTQYF. The CDR3 bases are TGCGCCAGCAGCCAACTATCTATCACAGATACGCAGTATTTT. The gene calls are TRBV4-3 and TRBJ2-3; D gene unclear. Germline V gives CDR1 LGHNA, CDR2 YSLEER. V dropped 2 bases and J dropped 2 bases, with 8 bases sitting between them. The CDR3 sequence is 14 residues long.

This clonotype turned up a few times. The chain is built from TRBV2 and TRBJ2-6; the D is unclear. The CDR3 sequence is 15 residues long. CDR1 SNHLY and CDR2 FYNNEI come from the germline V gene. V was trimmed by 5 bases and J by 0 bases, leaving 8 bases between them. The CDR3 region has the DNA TGTGCCAGCAGTAAAACACGCTCTGGGGCCAACGTCCTGACTTTC. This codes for CASSKTRSGANVLTF.

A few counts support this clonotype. The CDR3 coding sequence is TGCAGTGCTAGCGACCAGCTTGTAGCGGGAGGTCTTGAGACCCAGTACTTC. The encoded protein is CSASDQLVAGGLETQYF. This chain uses TRBV20-1 with TRBJ2-5, with 10 positions matching TRBD2. Germline V gene sequence: CDR1 DFQATT, CDR2 SNEGSKA (reference sequence). The CDR3 covers 17 residues. The V segment lost 3 bases and the J segment 5 bases; nucleotides outside the gene matches: 15.

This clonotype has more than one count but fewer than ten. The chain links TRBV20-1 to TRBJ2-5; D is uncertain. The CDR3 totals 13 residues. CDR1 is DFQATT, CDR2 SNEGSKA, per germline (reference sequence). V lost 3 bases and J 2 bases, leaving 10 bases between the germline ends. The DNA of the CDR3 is TGCAGTGCTAGGGTAACAAGGCAAGAGACCCAGTACTTC. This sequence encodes CSARVTRQETQYF.

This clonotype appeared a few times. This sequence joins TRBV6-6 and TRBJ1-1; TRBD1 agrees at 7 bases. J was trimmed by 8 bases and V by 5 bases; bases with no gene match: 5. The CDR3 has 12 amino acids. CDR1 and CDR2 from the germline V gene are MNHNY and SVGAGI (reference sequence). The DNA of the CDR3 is TGTGCCAGCAGTACGAGGGACAGAGAAGCTTTCTTT. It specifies CASSTRDREAFF.

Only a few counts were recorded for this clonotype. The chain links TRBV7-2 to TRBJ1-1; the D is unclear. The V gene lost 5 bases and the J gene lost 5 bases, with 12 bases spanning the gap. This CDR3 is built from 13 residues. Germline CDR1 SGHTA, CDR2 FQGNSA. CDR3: CASSSLRGTEAFF. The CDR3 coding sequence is TGTGCCAGCAGCAGTCTTCGAGGGACTGAAGCTTTCTTT.

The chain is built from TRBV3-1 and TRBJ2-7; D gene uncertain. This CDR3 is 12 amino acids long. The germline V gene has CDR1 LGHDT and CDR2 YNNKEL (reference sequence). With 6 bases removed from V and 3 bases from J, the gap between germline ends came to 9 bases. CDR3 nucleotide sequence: TGTGCCAGCAGGTCGGAAAGCTACGAGCAGTACTTC. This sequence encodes CASRSESYEQYF.

In nucleotides, the CDR3 is TGTGCCAGCAGCCTGCGGGGGGAACCAAACACCATATATTTT. Translated, it gives CASSLRGEPNTIYF. This chain connects TRBV5-6 to TRBJ1-3, with D perhaps matching TRBD1 (5 bases). Trimming shortened V by 4 bases and J by 6 bases, and 14 bases separated the two germline ends. Germline V gene lookup returns CDR1 SGHDT and CDR2 YYEEEE. The CDR3 contains 14 residues.

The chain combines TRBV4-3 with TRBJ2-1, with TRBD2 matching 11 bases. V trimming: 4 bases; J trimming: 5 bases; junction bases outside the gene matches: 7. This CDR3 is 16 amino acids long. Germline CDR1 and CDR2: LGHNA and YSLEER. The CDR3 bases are TGCGCCAGCAGCCCTTTAGCGGGAGGGCCCGACAATGAGCAGTTCTTC. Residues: CASSPLAGGPDNEQFF.

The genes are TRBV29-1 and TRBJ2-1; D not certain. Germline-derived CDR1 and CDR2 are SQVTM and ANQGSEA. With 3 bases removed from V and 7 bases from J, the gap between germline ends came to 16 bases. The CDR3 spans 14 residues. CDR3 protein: CSVDRIVPPNEQFF. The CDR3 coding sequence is TGCAGCGTTGATCGAATCGTCCCCCCTAATGAGCAGTTCTTC.

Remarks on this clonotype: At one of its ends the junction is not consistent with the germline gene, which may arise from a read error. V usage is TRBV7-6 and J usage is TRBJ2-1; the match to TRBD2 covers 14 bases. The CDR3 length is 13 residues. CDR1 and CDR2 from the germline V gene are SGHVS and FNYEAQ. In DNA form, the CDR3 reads TGTGCCAGCAGCTTAGAAGGGGGACTAGCGGGAGACTTC. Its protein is CASSLEGGLAGDF.